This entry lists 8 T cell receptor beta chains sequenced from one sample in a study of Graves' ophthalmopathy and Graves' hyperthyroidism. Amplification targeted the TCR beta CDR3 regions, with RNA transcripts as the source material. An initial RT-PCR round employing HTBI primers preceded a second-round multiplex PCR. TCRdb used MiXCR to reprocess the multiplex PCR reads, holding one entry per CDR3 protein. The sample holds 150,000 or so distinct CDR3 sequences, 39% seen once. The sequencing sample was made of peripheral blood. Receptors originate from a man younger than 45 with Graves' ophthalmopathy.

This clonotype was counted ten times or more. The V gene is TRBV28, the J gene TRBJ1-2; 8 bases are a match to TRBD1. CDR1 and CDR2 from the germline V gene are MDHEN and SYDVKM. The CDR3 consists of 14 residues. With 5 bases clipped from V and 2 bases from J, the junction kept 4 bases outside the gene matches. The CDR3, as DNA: TGTGCCAGCAGTACAGGGGGGAAGAACTATGGCTACACCTTC. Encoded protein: CASSTGGKNYGYTF.

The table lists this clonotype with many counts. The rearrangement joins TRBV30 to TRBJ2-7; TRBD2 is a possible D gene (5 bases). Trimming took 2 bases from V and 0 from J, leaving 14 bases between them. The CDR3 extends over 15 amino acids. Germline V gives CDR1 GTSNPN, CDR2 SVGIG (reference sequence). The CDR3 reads CAWSLVAQISYEQYF. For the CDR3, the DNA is TGTGCCTGGAGTCTAGTAGCGCAGATCTCCTACGAGCAGTACTTC.

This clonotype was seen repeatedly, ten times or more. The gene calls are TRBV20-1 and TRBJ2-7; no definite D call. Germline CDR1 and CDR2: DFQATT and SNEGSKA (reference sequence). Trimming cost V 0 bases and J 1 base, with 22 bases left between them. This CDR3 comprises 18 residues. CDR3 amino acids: CSARDLRGYVGSSYEQYF. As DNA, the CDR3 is TGCAGTGCTAGAGACCTCCGCGGTTACGTGGGGTCGTCCTACGAGCAGTACTTC.

The CDR3 reads CASSYGGGTNGQPQHF. The CDR3 DNA reads TGTGCCAGCAGTTACGGTGGAGGAACGAATGGTCAGCCCCAGCATTTT. The chain is built from TRBV6-5 and TRBJ1-5; D gene ambiguous. This CDR3 region has 16 residues. The germline gives CDR1 MNHEY, CDR2 SVGAGI. V was shortened by 2 bases and J by 6 bases, with 17 bases between the two germline ends.

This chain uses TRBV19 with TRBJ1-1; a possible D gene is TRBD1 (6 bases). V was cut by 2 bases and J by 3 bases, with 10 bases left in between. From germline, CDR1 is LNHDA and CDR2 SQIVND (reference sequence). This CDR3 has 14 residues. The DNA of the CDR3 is TGTGCCAGTAGTATATGGGGGGCTTACACTGAAGCTTTCTTT. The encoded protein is CASSIWGAYTEAFF. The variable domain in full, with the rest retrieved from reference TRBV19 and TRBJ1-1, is DGGITQSPKYLFRKEGQNVTLSCEQNLNHDAMYWYRQDPGQGLRLIYYSQIVNDFQKGDIAEGYSVSREKKESFPLTVTSAQKNPTAFYLCASSIWGAYTEAFFGQGTRLTVV.

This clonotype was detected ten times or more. CDR3 protein: CASTGTGGKNTEAFF. CDR3 DNA: TGTGCCAGCACCGGGACAGGAGGGAAGAACACTGAAGCTTTCTTT. The gene calls are TRBV2 and TRBJ1-1, with 8 bases matching TRBD1. The germline CDR1 and CDR2 sequences are SNHLY and FYNNEI. The CDR3 spans 15 residues. The trim removed 7 bases at V and 1 base at J, leaving 8 bases unmatched.

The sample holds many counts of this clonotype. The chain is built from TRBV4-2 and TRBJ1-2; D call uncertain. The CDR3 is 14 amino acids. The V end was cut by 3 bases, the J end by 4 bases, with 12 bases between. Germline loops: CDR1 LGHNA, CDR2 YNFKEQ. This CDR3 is CASSQGVVGYGYTF. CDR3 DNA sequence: TGTGCCAGCAGCCAGGGCGTAGTGGGCTATGGCTACACCTTC.

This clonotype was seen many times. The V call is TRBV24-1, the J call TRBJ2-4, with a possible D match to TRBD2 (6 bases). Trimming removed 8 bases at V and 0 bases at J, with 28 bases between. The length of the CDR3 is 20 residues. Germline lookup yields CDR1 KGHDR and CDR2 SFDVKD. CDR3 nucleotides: TGTGCCACCATCGTAAGCCGGGACTCCTCACTTACACTAGCCAAAAACATTCAGTACTTC. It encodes CATIVSRDSSLTLAKNIQYF.